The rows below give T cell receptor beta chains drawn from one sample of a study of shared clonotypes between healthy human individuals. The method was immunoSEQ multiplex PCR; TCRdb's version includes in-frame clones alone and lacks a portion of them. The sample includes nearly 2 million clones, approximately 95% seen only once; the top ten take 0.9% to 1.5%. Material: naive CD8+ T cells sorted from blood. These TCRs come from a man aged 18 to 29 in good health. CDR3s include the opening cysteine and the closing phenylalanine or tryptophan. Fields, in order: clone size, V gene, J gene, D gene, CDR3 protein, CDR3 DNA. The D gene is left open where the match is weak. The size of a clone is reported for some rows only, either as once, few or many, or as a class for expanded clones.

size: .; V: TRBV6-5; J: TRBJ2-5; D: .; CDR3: CASRRTEYQETQYF; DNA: TGTGCCAGCAGACGAACAGAGTACCAAGAGACCCAGTACTTC
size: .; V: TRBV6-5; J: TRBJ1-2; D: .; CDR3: CASSYREGNYGYTF; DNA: TGTGCCAGCAGTTACAGGGAGGGAAACTATGGCTACACCTTC
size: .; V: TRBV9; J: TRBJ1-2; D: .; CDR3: CASTLGADYGYTF; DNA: TGTGCCAGCACCCTTGGGGCGGACTATGGCTACACCTTC
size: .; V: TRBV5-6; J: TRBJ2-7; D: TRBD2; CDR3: CASSLELAGLSYEQYF; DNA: TGTGCCAGCAGCTTGGAGCTAGCGGGACTCTCCTACGAGCAGTACTTC
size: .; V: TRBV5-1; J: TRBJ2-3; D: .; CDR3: CASSLAFAGPWLTDTQYF; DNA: TGCGCCAGCAGCTTGGCTTTTGCCGGGCCCTGGCTGACAGATACGCAGTATTTT
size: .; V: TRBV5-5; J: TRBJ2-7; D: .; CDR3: CASSLGAGRFYEQYF; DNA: TGTGCCAGCAGCTTGGGGGCAGGGCGGTTCTACGAGCAGTACTTC
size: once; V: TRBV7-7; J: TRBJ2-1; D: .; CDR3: CASSSAGAPLEQFF; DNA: TGTGCTAGCAGCTCCGCCGGGGCCCCACTTGAGCAGTTCTTC
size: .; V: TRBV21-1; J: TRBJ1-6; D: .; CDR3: CASSKAWGDSNSPLHF; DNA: TGTGCCAGCAGCAAAGCGTGGGGGGACAGTAATTCACCCCTCCACTTT
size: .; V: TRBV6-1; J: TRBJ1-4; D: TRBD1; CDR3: CASSGGTGGEKLFF; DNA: TGTGCCAGCAGTGGCGGGACAGGGGGTGAAAAACTGTTTTTT
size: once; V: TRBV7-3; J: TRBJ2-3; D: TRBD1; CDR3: CASSSQGADTQYF; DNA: TGTGCCAGCAGCTCCCAGGGGGCAGATACGCAGTATTTT
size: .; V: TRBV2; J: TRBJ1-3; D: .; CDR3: CASRGTVGNTIYF; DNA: TGTGCCAGCAGAGGGACCGTTGGAAACACCATATATTTT
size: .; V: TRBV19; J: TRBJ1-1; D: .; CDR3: CASSQDRNTEAFF; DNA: TGTGCCAGTAGCCAAGACAGGAACACTGAAGCTTTCTTT
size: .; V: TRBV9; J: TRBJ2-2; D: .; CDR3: CASSARTDTGELFF; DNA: TGTGCCAGCAGCGCCAGGACAGACACCGGGGAGCTGTTTTTT
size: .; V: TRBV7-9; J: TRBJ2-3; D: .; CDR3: CASSLAGAAGTDTQYF; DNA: TGTGCCAGCAGCTTAGCAGGGGCCGCGGGCACAGATACGCAGTATTTT
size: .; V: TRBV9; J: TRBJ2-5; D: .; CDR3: CASSVGWENQETQYF; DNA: TGTGCCAGCAGCGTAGGGTGGGAGAACCAAGAGACCCAGTACTTC
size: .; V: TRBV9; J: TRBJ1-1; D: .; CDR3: CASSGGGEDTEAFF; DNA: TGTGCCAGCAGCGGGGGAGGGGAGGACACTGAAGCTTTCTTT
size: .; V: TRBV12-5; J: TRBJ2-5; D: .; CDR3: CASGSVVGGQETQYF; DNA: TGTGCTAGTGGCTCCGTGGTGGGGGGTCAAGAGACCCAGTACTTC
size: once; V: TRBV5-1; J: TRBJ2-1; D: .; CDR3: CASSSQGPLYNEQFF; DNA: TGCGCCAGCAGCTCACAGGGCCCCCTTTACAATGAGCAGTTCTTC
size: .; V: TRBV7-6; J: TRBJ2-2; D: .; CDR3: CASSLATEGGDTGELFF; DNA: TGTGCCAGCAGCTTAGCGACGGAGGGGGGCGACACCGGGGAGCTGTTTTTT
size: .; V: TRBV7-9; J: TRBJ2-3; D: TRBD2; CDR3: CASSSGLAGGPDTQYF; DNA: TGTGCCAGCAGCTCCGGACTAGCGGGAGGGCCAGATACGCAGTATTTT
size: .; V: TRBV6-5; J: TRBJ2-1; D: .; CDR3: CASSGTVSYNEQFF; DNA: TGTGCCAGCAGTGGTACAGTCTCCTACAATGAGCAGTTCTTC
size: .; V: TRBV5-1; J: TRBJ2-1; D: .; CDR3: CASSLTAYNEQFF; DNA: TGCGCCAGCAGCTTAACAGCCTACAATGAGCAGTTCTTC